The 30 T cell receptor beta chains below come from one sample, sequenced in a study of CD8+CD57+ T cells in acquired aplastic anemia. The template for TCR beta VDJ and CDR3 sequence profiling was genomic DNA. TCRdb used MiXCR to reprocess the reads, holding one entry per CDR3 protein. The sample holds about 110,000 distinct CDR3 sequences, 40% to 65% seen once. The sequenced sample consisted of sorted CD4+, CD8+, or CD8+CD57+ T cells (not recorded which) from PBMCs. Receptors were obtained from a human donor in good health, serving as a control.

The rearrangement links TRBV2 to TRBJ1-3; unclear D gene. CDR1 is SNHLY and CDR2 is FYNNEI in the germline V gene. This CDR3 comprises 13 residues. The V end was cut by 2 bases, the J end by 5 bases, with 7 bases between. Here the CDR3 DNA reads TGTGCCAGCAGTGAACAGGCAAGAAACACCATATATTTT. Protein sequence: CASSEQARNTIYF.

The CDR3 protein is CASSTTGFPYEQYF. The CDR3 DNA reads TGTGCCAGTAGTACGACAGGGTTTCCCTACGAGCAGTACTTC. The rearrangement links TRBV19 to TRBJ2-7, with 7 bases matching TRBD1. Germline trimming cut 4 bases from V and 2 bases from J; bases unmatched to any gene: 5. Germline V gives CDR1 LNHDA, CDR2 SQIVND (reference sequence). This CDR3 has 14 amino acids.

The sample holds many counts of this clonotype. The rearrangement uses TRBV4-1 and TRBJ1-2, with TRBD1 matching over 7 bases. V was pared by 2 bases and J by 8 bases, with 11 bases of the junction left unmatched. Germline CDR1 is MGHRA and CDR2 is YSYEKL. This CDR3 comprises 15 residues. The CDR3 protein is CASSQSPDRPGGYTF. In DNA form, the CDR3 reads TGCGCCAGCAGCCAATCCCCGGACAGGCCAGGAGGCTACACCTTC.

Many counts were recorded for this clonotype. The CDR3 region is CASSGGDSTYEQYF. The CDR3 DNA is TGTGCCAGCAGTGGGGGGGACAGCACCTACGAGCAGTACTTC. The genes are TRBV25-1 and TRBJ2-7; TRBD1 might be the D (7 bases). CDR1 is MGHDK and CDR2 is SYGVNS in the germline V gene. V lost 4 bases and J lost 2, with 12 bases in between. The CDR3 covers 14 residues.

The chain uses TRBV25-1 and TRBJ1-2; D is unresolved. Germline-derived CDR1 and CDR2 are MGHDK and SYGVNS. The CDR3 has 11 amino acids. Trimming shortened V by 3 bases and J by 4 bases, and 3 bases separated the two germline ends. The CDR3: CASSDFYGYTF. DNA of the CDR3: TGTGCCAGCAGTGACTTCTATGGCTACACCTTC.

The V call is TRBV2, the J call TRBJ2-3, with D maybe TRBD2 (6 bases). V lost 6 bases and J 4 bases, leaving 23 bases between the germline ends. Germline values: CDR1 SNHLY, CDR2 FYNNEI. The CDR3 loop spans 17 amino acids. CDR3 nucleotides: TGTGCCAGCAGCCCTACGCTAGTCCCGGGACTTGCAGATACGCAGTATTTT. Its translation: CASSPTLVPGLADTQYF.

This chain uses TRBV19 with TRBJ1-1; tentative D call: TRBD1 (5 bases). Trimming left V 3 bases short and J 3 bases short, with 14 bases between. There are 15 residues in the CDR3. Per germline, CDR1 LNHDA and CDR2 SQIVND (reference sequence). The chain's CDR3 is CASSIAGQRDTEAFF. CDR3 sequence (DNA): TGTGCCAGTAGTATCGCAGGGCAGAGGGACACTGAAGCTTTCTTT.

This clonotype was seen at least ten times. This chain uses TRBV11-2 with TRBJ2-4, with TRBD1 as a possible D gene (5 bases). The CDR3 runs 15 residues. Looked up from germline, CDR1 is SGHAT and CDR2 is FQNNGV. Trimming removed 5 bases at V and 7 bases at J, with 18 bases between. CDR3 loop: CASSERSGFNNIQYF. The CDR3 bases are TGTGCCAGCAGCGAGCGTTCAGGGTTCAATAACATTCAGTACTTC.

As for this clonotype: The missing conserved phenylalanine or tryptophan at the end of this CDR3 makes a read error likely. This chain joins TRBV4-1 and TRBJ2-5, with 12 bases identical to TRBD2. The CDR3 sequence is 16 residues long. The germline CDR1 and CDR2 sequences are MGHRA and YSYEKL. CDR3 bases: TGTGCCAGCAGCCAAGAATCTAGCGGGGGGGGAGAGACCCAGTACTCC. It is translated as CASSQESSGGGETQYS.

This clonotype was seen a single time. Since a much larger clone is just one base distant, this may be a read error. V is TRBV27 and J is TRBJ1-1; 11 bases line up with TRBD1. Germline V gives CDR1 MNHEY, CDR2 SMNVEV (reference sequence). There are 13 residues in the CDR3. The CDR3 bases are TGTGCCAGCTGGGACAGGGGGTGGGCTGAAGCTCTCTTT. Protein sequence: CASWDRGWAEALF.

This clonotype was counted only a few times. This may be a read error, as it is one base from a much larger clone. The CDR3 loop is CASSTLDSAQHF. CDR3 nucleotide sequence: TGTGCCAGCAGCACCCTTGATTCGGCCCAGCACTTC. V and J are TRBV9 and TRBJ2-5; no clear D. CDR1 is SGDLS and CDR2 is YYNGEE in the germline V gene. The CDR3 length is 12 residues.

This clonotype was detected many times. The rearrangement links TRBV5-6 to TRBJ1-2, with a possible D match to TRBD1 (6 bases). V lost 4 bases and J lost 4, with 17 bases in between. The length of the CDR3 is 15 residues. CDR1 and CDR2 from the germline V gene are SGHDT and YYEEEE. The CDR3 region has the DNA TGTGCCAGCAGCCGGGACACCAGGATGACCTATGGCTACACCTTC. This gives the protein CASSRDTRMTYGYTF.

V is TRBV11-2 and J is TRBJ1-5, with D possibly TRBD1 on 6 matching bases. Trimming removed 10 bases at V and 5 bases at J, with 27 bases between. CDR1 and CDR2 (germline): SGHAT, FQNNGV. The CDR3 runs 17 residues. CDR3 nucleotide sequence: TGTGCCACTTCCCTCTATCCCGGGACACCAGGGGATCAGCCCCAGCATTTT. The encoded protein is CATSLYPGTPGDQPQHF.

The chain combines TRBV11-1 with TRBJ2-3; 9 nucleotides agree with TRBD2. V lost 2 bases, J lost 4 bases, and 16 bases stayed unmatched. This CDR3 is built from 19 residues. CDR1 and CDR2 (germline): SGHAT, FQDESV (reference sequence). CDR3 sequence: CASSLFPGTSGGQADTQYF. CDR3 sequence (DNA): TGTGCCAGCAGCTTATTTCCCGGGACAAGCGGGGGGCAGGCAGATACGCAGTATTTT.

This clonotype was seen repeatedly, ten times or more. Relative to the germline gene, one junction end is altered; a read error may explain this. The chain employs TRBV7-6 and TRBJ2-1; D is uncertain. In germline, CDR1 is SGHVS, CDR2 FNYEAQ. This CDR3 comprises 13 residues. The CDR3 reads CASSLSSYNEQFF. The CDR3, as DNA: TGTGCTAGCAGCTTAAGCTCCTACAATGAGCAGTTCTTC. The full variable domain, rest sourced from reference TRBV7-6 and TRBJ2-1, is GAGVSQSPRYKVTKRGQDVALRCDPISGHVSLYWYRQALGQGPEFLTYFNYEAQQDKSGLPNDRFSAERPEGSISTLTIQRTEQRDSAMYRCASSLSSYNEQFFGPGTRLTVL.

The rearrangement joins TRBV6-5 to TRBJ1-1; D is ambiguous. The V gene lost 4 bases and the J gene lost 3 bases, with 12 bases spanning the gap. Germline V gives CDR1 MNHEY, CDR2 SVGAGI. CDR3 length equals 14 residues. The CDR3 reads CASSSANVDTEAFF. The CDR3 nucleotides read TGTGCCAGCAGTTCGGCAAACGTGGACACTGAAGCTTTCTTT.

This clonotype came up many times. V gene TRBV6-5 combines with J gene TRBJ1-2; D call uncertain. The CDR3 is made up of 13 amino acids. V gave up 2 bases and J gave up 1 base, with 5 bases separating them. Germline V lookup: CDR1 MNHEY, CDR2 SVGAGI. The CDR3 loop reads CASSYGVNYGYTF. CDR3 sequence (DNA): TGTGCCAGCAGTTACGGAGTTAACTATGGCTACACCTTC.

The chain is built from TRBV10-3 and TRBJ1-1; D is undetermined. The CDR3 covers 15 residues. The V gene's germline CDR1 is ENHRY and CDR2 SYGVKD. The V end lost 5 bases, the J end lost 0 bases, and 13 bases lay between the germline ends. CDR3 nucleotides: TGTGCCATCAGTCCCGACCCGGGAATGAACACTGAAGCTTTCTTT. This translates into CAISPDPGMNTEAFF.

This clonotype was observed many times. This chain joins TRBV11-2 and TRBJ1-2, with a possible D match to TRBD1 (5 bases). The CDR3 is 13 residues long. Per germline, CDR1 SGHAT and CDR2 FQNNGV. V lost 5 bases, J lost 8 bases, and 15 bases lay in between. CDR3: CASSIRGRDGYTF. CDR3 bases: TGTGCCAGCAGCATAAGGGGTCGTGACGGCTACACCTTC.

The chain has TRBV15 and TRBJ1-5; a possible D gene is TRBD1 (6 bases). This CDR3 has 15 amino acids. The V end lost 5 bases, the J end lost 7 bases, and 18 bases lay between the germline ends. Germline V CDR1 and CDR2: LNHNV, YYDKDF (reference sequence). CDR3 amino acids: CATSAEQGSMQPQHF. The CDR3 DNA reads as TGTGCCACCAGCGCCGAGCAGGGGAGTATGCAGCCCCAGCATTTT.

This clonotype has ten or more counts. The J gene is TRBJ1-1, the V gene TRBV6-5; 12 bases are shared with TRBD1. Germline-derived CDR1 and CDR2 are MNHEY and SVGAGI. V shed 2 bases, J shed 3 bases, and the junction held 1 base outside the gene matches. There are 15 residues in the CDR3. The CDR3 DNA is TGTGCCAGCAGTTACGGGACAGGGGGCGACACTGAAGCTTTCTTT. It yields the protein CASSYGTGGDTEAFF.

This clonotype showed up many times. The rearrangement uses TRBV27 and TRBJ2-7; 7 bases fit TRBD1. The CDR3 consists of 14 residues. Germline V gene sequence: CDR1 MNHEY, CDR2 SMNVEV (reference sequence). V gave up 5 bases and J gave up 6 bases; unmatched junction bases: 10. The CDR3 loop is CASSAQGSLSEQYF. In DNA, the CDR3 is TGTGCCAGCAGTGCACAGGGGTCTTTGTCCGAGCAGTACTTC.

The chain uses TRBV4-3 and TRBJ2-7; weak D call: TRBD2 (6 bases). With 4 bases removed from V and 0 bases from J, the gap between germline ends came to 16 bases. The CDR3 length is 16 residues. Germline loops: CDR1 LGHNA, CDR2 YSLEER. The CDR3 region has the DNA TGCGCCAGCAGCCCCCAGGGAATCGGGAGCTCCTACGAGCAGTACTTC. This codes for CASSPQGIGSSYEQYF.

In its sample, this clonotype was seen many times. V gene TRBV27 combines with J gene TRBJ1-1; no reliable D call. The CDR3 contains 15 residues. The ends were cut back, 6 bases at V and 3 bases at J, with 17 bases in the middle. Germline lookup yields CDR1 MNHEY and CDR2 SMNVEV (reference sequence). CDR3 nucleotides: TGTGCCAGCAGCGGCCGATTGGTTAGCGACACTGAAGCTTTCTTT. Translating gives CASSGRLVSDTEAFF.

J is TRBJ1-1 and V is TRBV7-2; weak D call: TRBD1 (6 bases). Deletions cut 5 bases from V and 1 base from J, with 8 bases between. There are 13 residues in the CDR3. Looked up from germline, CDR1 is SGHTA and CDR2 is FQGNSA. The DNA of the CDR3 is TGTGCCAGCAGCGAGACAGGGAACACTGAAGCTTTCTTT. Translation: CASSETGNTEAFF. Based on the CDR3 plus reference TRBV7-2 and TRBJ1-1, the full variable domain is GAGVSQSPSNKVTEKGKDVELRCDPISGHTALYWYRQSLGQGLEFLIYFQGNSAPDKSGLPSDRFSAERTGGSVSTLTIQRTQQEDSAVYLCASSETGNTEAFFGQGTRLTVV.

In this sample, this clonotype turned up once. This rearrangement joins TRBV5-1 to TRBJ2-5, with 11 bases that match TRBD2. Germline lookup yields CDR1 SGHRS and CDR2 YFSETQ. V lost 5 bases to trimming and J lost 5 bases; unmatched junction nucleotides: 5. The CDR3 is made up of 14 amino acids. The CDR3 loop is CASRRASGGETQYF. CDR3 in DNA: TGCGCCAGCAGGAGGGCTAGCGGGGGGGAGACCCAGTACTTC.

The chain is built from TRBV29-1 and TRBJ1-4; 11 bases agree with TRBD1. The ends lost 7 bases at V and 8 bases at J; junction bases unmatched: 12. The V gene's germline CDR1 is SQVTM and CDR2 ANQGSEA. This CDR3 comprises 15 residues. The CDR3 loop reads CSAVGQGALNEKLFF. The CDR3 coding sequence is TGCAGCGCCGTCGGACAGGGGGCCTTAAACGAAAAACTGTTTTTT.

V gene TRBV20-1 combines with J gene TRBJ2-5; D is perhaps TRBD1 (5 bases). The CDR3 length is 13 residues. Germline CDR1 is DFQATT and CDR2 is SNEGSKA (reference sequence). V was pared by 4 bases and J by 5 bases, with 14 bases between. The CDR3 sequence is CSATRAYLETQYF. The DNA of the CDR3 is TGCAGTGCTACCAGGGCATACTTGGAGACCCAGTACTTC.

This clonotype was counted a few times. The genes are TRBV15 and TRBJ2-7; TRBD1 matches 9 bases. The CDR3 contains 14 residues. J gave up 3 bases and V 4 bases, and 4 bases lay outside the gene matches. CDR1 and CDR2 (germline): LNHNV, YYDKDF (reference sequence). CDR3 loop: CATSTSTGGYEQYV. CDR3 coding DNA: TGTGCCACCAGCACCTCGACAGGGGGCTACGAGCAGTACGTC.

The V gene is TRBV6-2 or TRBV6-3, the J gene TRBJ2-1; D not certain. Trimming took off 2 bases at V and 13 bases at J, with 9 bases between the two ends. Germline CDR1 reads MNHEY; CDR2 reads SVGEGT. This CDR3 spans 11 amino acids. Here the CDR3 DNA reads TGTGCCAGCAGTTACCTCGTCGGACAGTTCTTC. Its translation is CASSYLVGQFF.